The 31 T cell receptor beta chains in this list originate from one sample, sequenced in a study of blood T cells in healthy people across ages. A J-beta primer mix and a sample-barcoded 5' primer were used in a second PCR of about 6 to 12 cycles. Via MiXCR, TCRdb re-called the 5' RACE reads, giving one row per CDR3 protein. The table includes about 780,000 distinct CDR3 sequences, around 68% detected once. Sequenced sample: blood. The origin of the receptors is a man aged 30 to 39 in good health.

The chain couples TRBV7-8 to TRBJ2-1, with TRBD2 matching over 9 bases. Trimming cost V 4 bases and J 2 bases; bases outside gene matches: 3. The CDR3 runs 15 residues. Per germline, CDR1 SGHVS and CDR2 FQNEAQ. The CDR3 nucleotides read TGTGCCAGCAGCTCCGGGACTAGCCCCTACAATGAGCAGTTCTTC. Translated, it gives CASSSGTSPYNEQFF. The whole variable domain, filled in from reference TRBV7-8 and TRBJ2-1, reads GAGVSQSPRYKVAKRGQDVALRCDPISGHVSLFWYQQALGQGPEFLTYFQNEAQLDKSGLPSDRFFAERPEGSVSTLKIQRTQQEDSAVYLCASSSGTSPYNEQFFGPGTRLTVL.

The chain employs TRBV7-3 and TRBJ1-1; D is unresolved. CDR3 length: 18 residues. Germline values: CDR1 SGHTA, CDR2 FQGTGA. V dropped 0 bases and J dropped 3 bases, with 20 bases sitting between them. CDR3 sequence reads: CASSLTSMRVWSDTEAFF. CDR3 DNA: TGTGCCAGCAGCTTAACCAGTATGAGGGTCTGGAGTGACACTGAAGCTTTCTTT.

The chain joins TRBV7-9 to TRBJ2-3; D tentatively fits TRBD1 or TRBD2 (5 bases each). The CDR3 is 15 residues long. Trimming removed 5 bases from V and 1 base from J, with 13 bases in between. Looked up from germline, CDR1 is SEHNR and CDR2 is FQNEAQ (reference sequence). The DNA of the CDR3 is TGTGCCAGCAGCAACCGGGACCCTGGCACAGATACGCAGTATTTT. Translated, it gives CASSNRDPGTDTQYF.

The chain joins TRBV7-9 to TRBJ2-7, with TRBD1 matching 7 bases. Per germline, CDR1 SEHNR and CDR2 FQNEAQ (reference sequence). CDR3 length equals 14 residues. J was trimmed by 3 bases and V by 5 bases; bases with no gene match: 7. The CDR3 bases are TGTGCCAGCAGCCCGTTGGGACAGAACTACGAGCAGTACTTC. This codes for CASSPLGQNYEQYF.

CDR3 sequence: CASSYSHIAGASYEQYF. In DNA form, the CDR3 reads TGTGCCAGCAGTTACTCCCATATAGCGGGGGCCTCCTACGAGCAGTACTTC. V gene TRBV6-5 combines with J gene TRBJ2-7, with 9 bases matching TRBD2. Germline lookup yields CDR1 MNHEY and CDR2 SVGAGI. With V trimmed by 0 bases and J by 0 bases, 6 bases remained unmatched. The length of the CDR3 is 17 residues.

The chain recombines TRBV12-3 or TRBV12-4 with TRBJ2-3; possible D gene TRBD2, 5 bases. The V and J ends lost 2 bases and 2 bases respectively, with 8 bases between them. The CDR3 totals 14 residues. CDR3 in DNA: TGTGCCAGCAGTTTACGGGGTAACACAGATACGCAGTATTTT. As protein: CASSLRGNTDTQYF.

This sequence joins TRBV6-6 and TRBJ2-7, with 8 bases aligning to TRBD1. CDR1 and CDR2 from the germline V gene are MNHNY and SVGAGI (reference sequence). The CDR3 sequence is 14 residues long. J gave up 4 bases and V 11 bases, and 13 bases lay outside the gene matches. For the CDR3, the DNA is TGTGCCTCCTACGGTGGACAGGGTAATTACGAGCAGTACTTC. Its protein is CASYGGQGNYEQYF.

This clonotype has only one observation. This rearrangement joins TRBV9 to TRBJ1-1, with D tentatively TRBD1 (6 bases). CDR1 and CDR2 (germline): SGDLS, YYNGEE. This CDR3 is built from 15 residues. V lost 0 bases and J 3 bases, leaving 12 bases between the germline ends. As DNA, the CDR3 is TGTGCCAGCAGCGTAGTGATGGGGGCGTACACTGAAGCTTTCTTT. Its protein is CASSVVMGAYTEAFF. The complete variable domain, with remaining parts taken from reference TRBV9 and TRBJ1-1, reads DSGVTQTPKHLITATGQRVTLRCSPRSGDLSVYWYQQSLDQGLQFLIQYYNGEERAKGNILERFSAQQFPDLHSELNLSSLELGDSALYFCASSVVMGAYTEAFFGQGTRLTVV.

This clonotype occurred once. This CDR3 reads CASSYGQGSGQPQHF. The CDR3 region has the DNA TGTGCCAGCAGTTACGGGCAGGGTAGCGGCCAGCCCCAGCATTTT. This chain links TRBV6-6 with TRBJ1-5, with D maybe TRBD1 (5 bases). The CDR3 runs 15 residues. CDR1 and CDR2 (germline): MNHNY, SVGAGI (reference sequence). Trimming removed 2 bases at V and 7 bases at J, with 15 bases between.

This clonotype came up a few times. The rearrangement joins TRBV4-3 to TRBJ2-2; a possible D gene is TRBD2 (5 bases). Trimming pared 0 bases from V and 3 bases from J, leaving 14 bases between. From germline, CDR1 is LGHNA and CDR2 YSLEER. The CDR3 is 17 residues long. The CDR3 sequence: CASSQDFTSGDTGELFF. The CDR3 region has the DNA TGCGCCAGCAGCCAAGATTTCACGAGCGGAGACACCGGGGAGCTGTTTTTT.

V usage is TRBV16 and J usage is TRBJ1-5; no reliable D call. CDR1 and CDR2 (germline): KGHSY, FQNENV. The germline V and J ends were trimmed by 4 bases and 6 bases, with 16 bases remaining between them. The CDR3 is made up of 15 amino acids. The CDR3 DNA follows: TGTGCCAGCAGCCTTCGGGATCCCCGCGGTCAGCCCCAGCATTTT. Its protein product is CASSLRDPRGQPQHF. Supplemented by reference TRBV16 and TRBJ1-5, the full variable domain reads GEEVAQTPKHLVRGEGQKAKLYCAPIKGHSYVFWYQQVLKNEFKFLISFQNENVFDETGMPKERFSAKCLPNSPCSLEIQATKLEDSAVYFCASSLRDPRGQPQHFGDGTRLSIL.

The chain links TRBV12-3 or TRBV12-4 to TRBJ2-2, with TRBD2 matching over 7 bases. J lost 2 bases, V lost 7 bases, and 7 bases had no gene match. This CDR3 has 15 residues. CDR3 amino acids: CASTAGGTNTGELFF. CDR3 coding DNA: TGTGCCAGCACTGCCGGGGGGACTAACACCGGGGAGCTGTTTTTT.

The V gene is TRBV25-1, the J gene TRBJ2-2; 12 nucleotides agree with TRBD2. With V trimmed by 8 bases and J by 5 bases, 3 bases remained unmatched. This CDR3 is 14 amino acids long. Per the germline V gene, CDR1 is MGHDK and CDR2 is SYGVNS. In DNA form, the CDR3 reads TGTGCCAGCGCCGGACTAGCGGGGACCGGGGAGCTGTTTTTT. This sequence encodes CASAGLAGTGELFF.

The sample holds one count of this clonotype. V is TRBV27 and J is TRBJ2-7, with D tentatively TRBD1 (5 bases). The last part of the DNA fits TRBJ2-5 better; the J call may be wrong. Germline values: CDR1 MNHEY, CDR2 SMNVEV (reference sequence). The CDR3 spans 14 residues. CDR3 sequence (DNA): TGTGCCAGCAGGCCCGACAGAGAACAAGAGACCCAGTACTTC. Residues: CASRPDREQETQYF.

This clonotype was seen just once. V usage is TRBV5-4 and J usage is TRBJ2-5; D not certain. The CDR3 sequence is 13 residues long. V was shortened by 2 bases and J by 0 bases, with 5 bases between the two germline ends. CDR1 SGHNT and CDR2 YYREEE come from the germline V gene (reference sequence). As DNA, the CDR3 is TGTGCCAGCAGCTTTGACTACCAAGAGACCCAGTACTTC. Encoded protein: CASSFDYQETQYF.

V gene TRBV12-3 or TRBV12-4 combines with J gene TRBJ1-6, with D unresolved. The CDR3 consists of 12 residues. The V end lost 6 bases, the J end lost 12 bases, and 12 bases lay between the germline ends. The CDR3 DNA sequence: TGTGCCAGCAGCATGTCTTCTTTACCCCTCCACTTT. It yields the protein CASSMSSLPLHF.

J is TRBJ1-5 and V is TRBV28, with a tentative D call TRBD1 (6 bases). The CDR3 consists of 15 residues. Trimming took off 6 bases at V and 1 base at J, with 13 bases between the two ends. Per the germline V gene, CDR1 is MDHEN and CDR2 is SYDVKM. The CDR3 DNA is TGTGCCAGCAGCCGCGGGGACACCAGCAATCAGCCCCAGCATTTT. Translating it yields CASSRGDTSNQPQHF.

The chain joins TRBV20-1 to TRBJ2-1; D gene uncertain. This CDR3 is built from 15 residues. V was trimmed by 0 bases and J by 10 bases, leaving 19 bases between them. Germline-derived CDR1 and CDR2 are DFQATT and SNEGSKA (reference sequence). CDR3 sequence reads: CSARDNARTIWEQFF. In DNA form, the CDR3 reads TGCAGTGCTAGAGATAACGCGCGAACAATTTGGGAGCAGTTCTTC.

This clonotype was counted a single time. The chain combines TRBV5-1 with TRBJ2-5; possible D gene TRBD1, 6 bases. The tail of the sequence fits TRBJ2-1 better, so the J call may be wrong. This CDR3 spans 15 amino acids. From germline, CDR1 is SGHRS and CDR2 YFSETQ. CDR3: CASALSQGHQETQFF. CDR3 nucleotides: TGCGCCAGCGCTCTATCACAGGGACACCAAGAGACCCAGTTCTTC.

V usage is TRBV7-2 and J usage is TRBJ2-1, with 10 bases that match TRBD2. Germline V gene sequence: CDR1 SGHTA, CDR2 FQGNSA. The CDR3 sequence is 16 residues long. J was trimmed by 8 bases and V by 1 base; bases with no gene match: 8. CDR3 coding DNA: TGTGCCAGCAGCTTAGTATTAGCGGGGGGCTTCGATGAGCAGTTCTTC. Its translation: CASSLVLAGGFDEQFF. The whole variable domain, remainder taken from reference TRBV7-2 and TRBJ2-1, is GAGVSQSPSNKVTEKGKDVELRCDPISGHTALYWYRQSLGQGLEFLIYFQGNSAPDKSGLPSDRFSAERTGGSVSTLTIQRTQQEDSAVYLCASSLVLAGGFDEQFFGPGTRLTVL.

The chain combines TRBV25-1 with TRBJ1-2, with a weak D call TRBD1 (5 bases). V dropped 3 bases and J dropped 0 bases, with 11 bases sitting between them. This CDR3 contains 15 residues. Germline values: CDR1 MGHDK, CDR2 SYGVNS. This chain's CDR3 is CASSEGGVSNYGYTF. CDR3 nucleotides: TGTGCCAGCAGTGAGGGGGGAGTATCTAACTATGGCTACACCTTC.

This clonotype was detected only once. The V call is TRBV5-1, the J call TRBJ1-6; the D is unclear. V was cut by 0 bases and J by 7 bases, with 14 bases left in between. Germline CDR1 reads SGHRS; CDR2 reads YFSETQ. The CDR3 consists of 16 residues. CDR3 in DNA: TGCGCCAGCAGCTTGGCCCAAGGGTCGGTCAATTCACCCCTCCACTTT. It translates to CASSLAQGSVNSPLHF.

The chain carries TRBV9 and TRBJ1-6; TRBD1 matches at 10 bases. The CDR3 consists of 16 residues. Germline CDR1 reads SGDLS; CDR2 reads YYNGEE. The V gene end was trimmed by 4 bases and the J gene end by 10 bases; junction bases not matched to a gene: 11. CDR3 nucleotides: TGTGCCAGCAGCCCTTTAACCGGGACAGGGGACTCACCCCTCCACTTT. Translating gives CASSPLTGTGDSPLHF.

The gene calls are TRBV28 and TRBJ2-7, with a possible D match to TRBD2 (5 bases). Germline V gives CDR1 MDHEN, CDR2 SYDVKM. Between the trimmed V and J ends, which lost 3 bases and 6 bases, there was a span of 15 bases. The CDR3 has 14 residues. CDR3 residues: CASSFWLAACEQYF. DNA of the CDR3: TGTGCCAGCAGTTTCTGGCTAGCCGCCTGCGAGCAGTACTTC. The variable domain in full, with the rest retrieved from reference TRBV28 and TRBJ2-7, is DVKVTQSSRYLVKRTGEKVFLECVQDMDHENMFWYRQDPGLGLRLIYFSYDVKMKEKGDIPEGYSVSREKKERFSLILESASTNQTSMYLCASSFWLAACEQYFGPGTRLTVT.

This clonotype has a handful of counts. The chain recombines TRBV20-1 with TRBJ2-1, with D uncertain. Germline V CDR1 and CDR2: DFQATT, SNEGSKA (reference sequence). V lost 4 bases and J lost 0, with 7 bases in between. The CDR3 totals 13 residues. CDR3 DNA: TGCAGTGCTATGCAAGACTCCTACAATGAGCAGTTCTTC. Translating gives CSAMQDSYNEQFF.

The table lists this clonotype with a count of one. J is TRBJ1-6 and V is TRBV6-1; 9 bases align to TRBD1. With V trimmed by 5 bases and J by 3 bases, 11 bases remained unmatched. Germline loops: CDR1 MNHNS, CDR2 SASEGT. The CDR3 is 18 amino acids. The CDR3 region is CASSPERTGADYNSPLHF. CDR3 coding DNA: TGTGCCAGCAGTCCAGAAAGGACAGGGGCGGACTATAATTCACCCCTCCACTTT.

The chain carries TRBV11-2 and TRBJ2-1; 10 bases fit TRBD2. Germline values: CDR1 SGHAT, CDR2 FQNNGV. The CDR3 has 20 amino acids. The trim removed 4 bases at V and 6 bases at J, leaving 21 bases unmatched. CDR3 sequence (DNA): TGTGCCAGCAGCTCGCCCCGACAGGGTGGTAGCGGGGGGCCAAGCAATGAGCAGTTCTTC. It specifies CASSSPRQGGSGGPSNEQFF. The full variable domain, in which reference TRBV11-2 and TRBJ2-1 provide the parts outside the CDR3, is EAGVAQSPRYKIIEKRQSVAFWCNPISGHATLYWYQQILGQGPKLLIQFQNNGVVDDSQLPKDRFSAERLKGVDSTLKIQPAKLEDSAVYLCASSSPRQGGSGGPSNEQFFGPGTRLTVL.

This clonotype was found a few times. The chain carries TRBV20-1 and TRBJ1-6; possibly TRBD1 for D (5 bases). The CDR3 is made up of 14 amino acids. V was trimmed by 6 bases and J by 8 bases, leaving 17 bases between them. Germline assignment: CDR1 DFQATT and CDR2 SNEGSKA (reference sequence). CDR3 sequence: CSASEGFGDSPLHF. CDR3 bases: TGCAGTGCCTCGGAGGGGTTTGGGGATTCACCCCTCCACTTT.

This chain uses TRBV15 with TRBJ1-4, with 8 bases fitting TRBD1. Germline V lookup: CDR1 LNHNV, CDR2 YYDKDF (reference sequence). The CDR3 sequence is 13 residues long. V was clipped by 5 bases and J by 6 bases; unmatched bases: 2. CDR3 region: CATSGQGDEKLFF. DNA of the CDR3: TGTGCCACCAGCGGACAGGGTGATGAAAAACTGTTTTTT. Full variable domain (outside the CDR3, taken from reference TRBV15 and TRBJ1-4): DAMVIQNPRYQVTQFGKPVTLSCSQTLNHNVMYWYQQKSSQAPKLLFHYYDKDFNNEADTPDNFQSRRPNTSFCFLDIRSPGLGDTAMYLCATSGQGDEKLFFGSGTQLSVL.

V is TRBV7-2 and J is TRBJ2-7; D is perhaps TRBD1 or TRBD2 (7 bases each). The closer fit of TRBJ2-5 to the DNA end suggests the J call may be wrong. CDR3 size: 15 residues. Germline lookup yields CDR1 SGHTA and CDR2 FQGNSA. The CDR3 region is CASTEREGARETQYF. DNA of the CDR3: TGTGCCAGCACCGAAAGGGAGGGGGCACGAGAGACCCAGTACTTC.

This rearrangement joins TRBV18 to TRBJ1-6; D not resolved. This CDR3 is built from 15 residues. Germline assignment: CDR1 KGHSH and CDR2 LQKENI. The V gene lost 6 bases and the J gene lost 7 bases, with 16 bases spanning the gap. The CDR3 protein is CASSYTSLGNSPLHF. The DNA for the CDR3 is TGTGCCAGCTCGTACACATCTCTGGGGAATTCACCCCTCCACTTT.